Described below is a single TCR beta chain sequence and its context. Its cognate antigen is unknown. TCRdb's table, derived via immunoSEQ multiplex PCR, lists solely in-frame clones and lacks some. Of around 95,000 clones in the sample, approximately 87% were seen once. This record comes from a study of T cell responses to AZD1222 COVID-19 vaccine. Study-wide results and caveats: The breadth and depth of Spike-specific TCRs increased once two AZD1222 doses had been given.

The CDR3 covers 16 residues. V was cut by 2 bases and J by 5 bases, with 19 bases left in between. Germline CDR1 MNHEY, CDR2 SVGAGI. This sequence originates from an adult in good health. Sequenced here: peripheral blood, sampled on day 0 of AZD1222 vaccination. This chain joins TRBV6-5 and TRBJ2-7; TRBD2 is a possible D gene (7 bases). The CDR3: CASSYAGVDSSDEQYF. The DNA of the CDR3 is TGTGCCAGCAGTTACGCGGGGGTGGACAGTAGCGACGAGCAGTACTTC.